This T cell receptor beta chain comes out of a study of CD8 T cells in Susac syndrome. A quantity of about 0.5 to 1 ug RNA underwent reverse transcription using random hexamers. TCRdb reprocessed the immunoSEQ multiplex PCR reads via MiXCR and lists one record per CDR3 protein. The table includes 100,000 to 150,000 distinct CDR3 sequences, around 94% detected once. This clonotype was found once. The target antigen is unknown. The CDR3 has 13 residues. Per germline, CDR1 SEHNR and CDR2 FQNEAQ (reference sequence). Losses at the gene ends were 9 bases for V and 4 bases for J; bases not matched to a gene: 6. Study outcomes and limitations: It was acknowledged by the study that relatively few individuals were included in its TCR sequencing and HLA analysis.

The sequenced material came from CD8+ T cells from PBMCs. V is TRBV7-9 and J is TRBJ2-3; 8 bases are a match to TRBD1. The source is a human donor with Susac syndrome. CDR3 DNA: TGTGCCAGTGGACAGGGTGGAGCAGATACGCAGTATTTT. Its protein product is CASGQGGADTQYF.